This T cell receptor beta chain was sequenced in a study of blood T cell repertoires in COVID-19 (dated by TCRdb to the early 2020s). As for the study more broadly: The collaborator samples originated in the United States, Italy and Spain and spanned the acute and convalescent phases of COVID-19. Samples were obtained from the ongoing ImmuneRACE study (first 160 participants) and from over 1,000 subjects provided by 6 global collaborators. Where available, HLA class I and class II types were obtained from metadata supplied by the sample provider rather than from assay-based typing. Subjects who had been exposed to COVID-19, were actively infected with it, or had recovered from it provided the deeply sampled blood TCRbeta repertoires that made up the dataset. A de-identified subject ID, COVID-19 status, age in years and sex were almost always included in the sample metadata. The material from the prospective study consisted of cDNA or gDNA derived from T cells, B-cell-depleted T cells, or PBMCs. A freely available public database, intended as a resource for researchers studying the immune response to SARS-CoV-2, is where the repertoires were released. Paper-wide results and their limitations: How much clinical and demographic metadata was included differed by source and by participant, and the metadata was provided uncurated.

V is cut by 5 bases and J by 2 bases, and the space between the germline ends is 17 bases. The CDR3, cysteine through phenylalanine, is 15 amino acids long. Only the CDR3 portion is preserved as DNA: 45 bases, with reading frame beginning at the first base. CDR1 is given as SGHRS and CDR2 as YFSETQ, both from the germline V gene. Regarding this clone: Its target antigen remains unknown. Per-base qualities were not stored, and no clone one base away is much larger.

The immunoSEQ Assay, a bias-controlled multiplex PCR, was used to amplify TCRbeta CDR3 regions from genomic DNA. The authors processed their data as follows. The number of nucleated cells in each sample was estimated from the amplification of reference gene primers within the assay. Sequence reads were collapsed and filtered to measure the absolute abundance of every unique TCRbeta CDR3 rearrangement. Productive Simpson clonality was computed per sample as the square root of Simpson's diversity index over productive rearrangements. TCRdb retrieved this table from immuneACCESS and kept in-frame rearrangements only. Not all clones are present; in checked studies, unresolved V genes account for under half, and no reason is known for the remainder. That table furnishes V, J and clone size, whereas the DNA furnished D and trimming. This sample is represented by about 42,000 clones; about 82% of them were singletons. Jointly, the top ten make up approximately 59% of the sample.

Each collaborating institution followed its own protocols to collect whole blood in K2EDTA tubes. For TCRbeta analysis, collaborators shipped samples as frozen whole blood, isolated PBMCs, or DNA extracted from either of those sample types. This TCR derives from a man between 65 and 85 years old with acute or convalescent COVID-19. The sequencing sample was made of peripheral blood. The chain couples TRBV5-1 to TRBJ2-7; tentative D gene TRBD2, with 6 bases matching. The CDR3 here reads CASSSGGTGAYEQYF. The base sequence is TGCGCCAGCAGTTCGGGTGGTACGGGAGCCTACGAGCAGTACTTC.